This T cell receptor beta chain was captured in a study of T cell changes during pregnancy in multiple sclerosis. Using immunoSEQ multiplex PCR, the repertoire was profiled, and TCRdb retains in-frame clones only, with some absent. The table lists tens of thousands of clones, about 94% of them singletons, with 2.5% in the top ten. The CDR3 is 11 residues long. V dropped 3 bases and J dropped 7 bases, with 7 bases sitting between them. Germline V gene data show CDR1 as SGHNT and CDR2 as YYREEE (reference sequence). The TCR comes from a female donor with multiple sclerosis, enrolled in a pregnancy study. V gene TRBV5-4 combines with J gene TRBJ1-1; perhaps TRBD1 as D (5 bases). Specimen: peripheral blood, collected in the third trimester of pregnancy. CDR3 coding DNA: TGTGCCAGCAGCTCAGGGTATGAAGCTTTCTTT. It is translated as CASSSGYEAFF.